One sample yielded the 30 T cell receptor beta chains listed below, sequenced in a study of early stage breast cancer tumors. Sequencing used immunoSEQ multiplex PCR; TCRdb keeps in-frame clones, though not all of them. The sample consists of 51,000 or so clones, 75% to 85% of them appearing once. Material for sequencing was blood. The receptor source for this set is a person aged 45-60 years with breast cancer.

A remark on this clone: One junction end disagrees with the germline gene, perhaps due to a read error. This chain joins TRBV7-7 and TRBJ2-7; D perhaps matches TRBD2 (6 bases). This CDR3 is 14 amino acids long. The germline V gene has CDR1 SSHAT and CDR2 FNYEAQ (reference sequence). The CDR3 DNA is TGTGCTAGCAGCCCTGGGCGGGGAGCTGGCGAGCAGTACTTC. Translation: CASSPGRGAGEQYF.

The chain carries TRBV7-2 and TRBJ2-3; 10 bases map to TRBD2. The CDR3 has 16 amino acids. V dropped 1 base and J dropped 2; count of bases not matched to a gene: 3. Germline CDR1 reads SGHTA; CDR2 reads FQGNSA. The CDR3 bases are TGTGCCAGCAGCTTAGTAGCGGGAGGTACCACAGATACGCAGTATTTT. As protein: CASSLVAGGTTDTQYF.

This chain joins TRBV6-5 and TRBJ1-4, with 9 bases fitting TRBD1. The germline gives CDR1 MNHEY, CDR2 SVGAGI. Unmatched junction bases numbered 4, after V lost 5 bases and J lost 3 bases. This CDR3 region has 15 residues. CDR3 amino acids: CASSNGQGPNEKLFF. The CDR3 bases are TGTGCCAGCAGTAACGGACAGGGGCCTAATGAAAAACTGTTTTTT.

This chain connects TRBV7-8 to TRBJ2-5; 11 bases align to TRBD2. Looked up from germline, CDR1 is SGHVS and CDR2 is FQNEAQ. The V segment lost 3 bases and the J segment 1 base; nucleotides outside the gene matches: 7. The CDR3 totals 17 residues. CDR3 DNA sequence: TGTGCCAGCAGCTTTCTTGGTAGCGGGGGGGCCCAAGAGACCCAGTACTTC. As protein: CASSFLGSGGAQETQYF.

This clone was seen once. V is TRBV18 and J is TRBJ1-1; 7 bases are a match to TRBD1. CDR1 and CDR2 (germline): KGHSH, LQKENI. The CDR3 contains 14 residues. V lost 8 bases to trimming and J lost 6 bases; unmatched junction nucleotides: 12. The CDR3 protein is CASRLPDRESEAFF. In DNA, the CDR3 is TGTGCCAGCCGACTCCCCGACAGGGAGTCTGAAGCTTTCTTT.

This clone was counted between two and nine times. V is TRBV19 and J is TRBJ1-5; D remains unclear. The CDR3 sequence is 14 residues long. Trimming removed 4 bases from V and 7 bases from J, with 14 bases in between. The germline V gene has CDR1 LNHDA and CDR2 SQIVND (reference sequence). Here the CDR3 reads CASSTYGQHQPQHF. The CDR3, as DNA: TGTGCCAGTAGTACCTACGGGCAGCACCAGCCCCAGCATTTT. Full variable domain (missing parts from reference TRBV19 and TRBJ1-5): DGGITQSPKYLFRKEGQNVTLSCEQNLNHDAMYWYRQDPGQGLRLIYYSQIVNDFQKGDIAEGYSVSREKKESFPLTVTSAQKNPTAFYLCASSTYGQHQPQHFGDGTRLSIL.

The CDR3 reads CASRSVWGFDTGELFF. CDR3 DNA sequence: TGTGCCAGTAGATCCGTATGGGGCTTCGACACCGGGGAGCTGTTTTTT. The rearrangement links TRBV19 to TRBJ2-2; possibly TRBD1 for D (5 bases). The V end was cut by 6 bases, the J end by 3 bases, with 17 bases between. This CDR3 spans 16 amino acids. Germline-derived CDR1 and CDR2 are LNHDA and SQIVND (reference sequence).

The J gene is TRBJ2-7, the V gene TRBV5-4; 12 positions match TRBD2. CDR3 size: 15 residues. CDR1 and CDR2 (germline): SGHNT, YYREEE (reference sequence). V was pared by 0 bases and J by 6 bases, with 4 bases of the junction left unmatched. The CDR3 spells CASSLASGRGGEQYF. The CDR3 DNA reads TGTGCCAGCAGCTTGGCTAGCGGGAGGGGAGGCGAGCAGTACTTC.

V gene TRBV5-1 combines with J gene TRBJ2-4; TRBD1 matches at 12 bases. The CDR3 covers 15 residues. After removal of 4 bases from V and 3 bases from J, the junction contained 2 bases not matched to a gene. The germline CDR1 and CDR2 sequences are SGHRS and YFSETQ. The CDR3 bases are TGCGCCAGCAGCCGGGACAGGGGGCTCAAAAACATTCAGTACTTC. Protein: CASSRDRGLKNIQYF.

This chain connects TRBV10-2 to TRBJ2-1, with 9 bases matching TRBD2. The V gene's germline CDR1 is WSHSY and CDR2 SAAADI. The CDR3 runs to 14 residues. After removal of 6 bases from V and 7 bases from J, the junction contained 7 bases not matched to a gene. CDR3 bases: TGCGCCAGCAGGCTAGCGGGATTGATGAATGAGCAGTTCTTC. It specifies CASRLAGLMNEQFF.

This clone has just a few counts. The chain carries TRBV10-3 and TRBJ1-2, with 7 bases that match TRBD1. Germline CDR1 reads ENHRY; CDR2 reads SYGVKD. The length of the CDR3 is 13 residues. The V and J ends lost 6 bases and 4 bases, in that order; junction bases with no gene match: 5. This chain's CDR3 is CAIRPTGLYGYTF. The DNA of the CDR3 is TGTGCCATCAGACCGACAGGGCTCTATGGCTACACCTTC.

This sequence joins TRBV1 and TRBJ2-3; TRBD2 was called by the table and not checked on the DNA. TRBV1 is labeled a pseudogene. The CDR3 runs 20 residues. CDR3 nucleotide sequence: TGCACCAGCAGCCACCCTTCACCGATCCCGGGGGTAGTGATGGGGAATACGCAGTATTTT. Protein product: CTSSHPSPIPGVVMGNTQYF.

In DNA form, the CDR3 reads TGTGCCAGCAGGCCTCGGACTAGCGGGTACGAGCAGTACTTC. This sequence encodes CASRPRTSGYEQYF. The chain joins TRBV27 to TRBJ2-7; 11 bases are shared with TRBD2. V dropped 6 bases and J dropped 4; count of bases not matched to a gene: 5. Looked up from germline, CDR1 is MNHEY and CDR2 is SMNVEV (reference sequence). This CDR3 comprises 14 residues.

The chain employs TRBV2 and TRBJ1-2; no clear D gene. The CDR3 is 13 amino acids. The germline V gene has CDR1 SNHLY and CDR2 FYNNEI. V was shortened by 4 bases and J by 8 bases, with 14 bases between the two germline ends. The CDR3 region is CASSAMTWQGYTF. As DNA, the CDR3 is TGTGCCAGCAGTGCGATGACCTGGCAAGGCTACACCTTC. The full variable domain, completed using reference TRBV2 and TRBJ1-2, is EPEVTQTPSHQVTQMGQEVILRCVPISNHLYFYWYRQILGQKVEFLVSFYNNEISEKSEIFDDQFSVERPDGSNFTLKIRSTKLEDSAMYFCASSAMTWQGYTFGSGTRLTVV.

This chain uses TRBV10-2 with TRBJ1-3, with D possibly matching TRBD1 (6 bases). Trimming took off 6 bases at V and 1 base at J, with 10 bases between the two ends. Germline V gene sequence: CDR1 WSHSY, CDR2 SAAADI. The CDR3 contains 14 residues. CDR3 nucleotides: TGCGCCAGCAGCCCTCAGGGGTCTGGAAACACCATATATTTT. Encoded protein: CASSPQGSGNTIYF.

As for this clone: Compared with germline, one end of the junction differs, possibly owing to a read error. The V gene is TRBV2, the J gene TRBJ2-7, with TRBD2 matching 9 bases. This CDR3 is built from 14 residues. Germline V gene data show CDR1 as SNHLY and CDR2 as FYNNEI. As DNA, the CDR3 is TGTGCCAGCAGTGAAGCTTCTAGCGGGACCCAATGGCGTTTC. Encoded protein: CASSEASSGTQWRF.

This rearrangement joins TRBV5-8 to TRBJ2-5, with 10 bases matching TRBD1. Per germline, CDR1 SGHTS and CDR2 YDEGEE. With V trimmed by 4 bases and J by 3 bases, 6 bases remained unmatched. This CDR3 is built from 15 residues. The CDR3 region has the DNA TGTGCCAGCAGCCCGGACAGGGGGTGGGAAGAGACCCAGTACTTC. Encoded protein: CASSPDRGWEETQYF. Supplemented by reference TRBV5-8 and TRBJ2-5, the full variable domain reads EAGVTQSPTHLIKTRGQQATLRCSPISGHTSVYWYQQALGLGLQFLLWYDEGEERNRGNFPPRFSGRQFPNYSSELNVNALELEDSALYLCASSPDRGWEETQYFGPGTRLLVL.

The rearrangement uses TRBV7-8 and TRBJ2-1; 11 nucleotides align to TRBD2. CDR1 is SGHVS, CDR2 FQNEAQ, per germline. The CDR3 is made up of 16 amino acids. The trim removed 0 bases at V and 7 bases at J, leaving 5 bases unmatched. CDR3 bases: TGTGCCAGCAGCTTAGCGCGACTAGCGGGACGGAATGAGCAGTTCTTC. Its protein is CASSLARLAGRNEQFF. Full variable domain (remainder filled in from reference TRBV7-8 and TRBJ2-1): GAGVSQSPRYKVAKRGQDVALRCDPISGHVSLFWYQQALGQGPEFLTYFQNEAQLDKSGLPSDRFFAERPEGSVSTLKIQRTQQEDSAVYLCASSLARLAGRNEQFFGPGTRLTVL.

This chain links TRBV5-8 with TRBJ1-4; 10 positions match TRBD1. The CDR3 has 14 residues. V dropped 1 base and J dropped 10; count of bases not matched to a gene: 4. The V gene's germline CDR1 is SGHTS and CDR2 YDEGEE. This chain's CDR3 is CASSLRDRGGKLFF. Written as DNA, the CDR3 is TGTGCCAGCAGCTTGCGGGACAGGGGAGGAAAACTGTTTTTT.

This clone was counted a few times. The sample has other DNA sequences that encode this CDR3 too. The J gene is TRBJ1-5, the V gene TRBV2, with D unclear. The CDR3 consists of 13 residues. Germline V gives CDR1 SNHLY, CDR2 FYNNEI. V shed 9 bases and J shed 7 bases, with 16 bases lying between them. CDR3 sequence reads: CASGLVSGQPQHF. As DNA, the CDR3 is TGTGCCAGTGGGCTGGTGAGCGGGCAGCCCCAGCATTTT. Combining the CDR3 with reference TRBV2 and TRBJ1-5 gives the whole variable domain EPEVTQTPSHQVTQMGQEVILRCVPISNHLYFYWYRQILGQKVEFLVSFYNNEISEKSEIFDDQFSVERPDGSNFTLKIRSTKLEDSAMYFCASGLVSGQPQHFGDGTRLSIL.

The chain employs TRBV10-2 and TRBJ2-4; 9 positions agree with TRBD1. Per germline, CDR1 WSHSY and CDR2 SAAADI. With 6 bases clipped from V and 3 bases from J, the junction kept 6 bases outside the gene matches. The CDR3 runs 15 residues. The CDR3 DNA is TGCGCCAGCAGGTACAGGGGGCAAGGCAAAAACATTCAGTACTTC. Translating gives CASRYRGQGKNIQYF.

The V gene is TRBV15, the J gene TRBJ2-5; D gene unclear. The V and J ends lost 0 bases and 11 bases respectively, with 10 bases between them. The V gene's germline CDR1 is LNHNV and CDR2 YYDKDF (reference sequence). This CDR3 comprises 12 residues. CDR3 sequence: CATSRDLASQYF. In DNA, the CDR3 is TGTGCCACCAGCAGAGATCTCGCCTCTCAGTACTTC.

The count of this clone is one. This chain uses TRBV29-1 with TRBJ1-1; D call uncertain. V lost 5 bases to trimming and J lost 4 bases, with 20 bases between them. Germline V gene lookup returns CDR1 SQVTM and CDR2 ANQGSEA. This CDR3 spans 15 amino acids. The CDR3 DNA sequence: TGCAGCGTTAATGACTTGGCGACTCTAGGCACTGAAGCTTTCTTT. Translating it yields CSVNDLATLGTEAFF. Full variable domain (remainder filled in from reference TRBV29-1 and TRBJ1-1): SAVISQKPSRDICQRGTSLTIQCQVDSQVTMMFWYRQQPGQSLTLIATANQGSEATYESGFVIDKFPISRPNLTFSTLTVSNMSPEDSSIYLCSVNDLATLGTEAFFGQGTRLTVV.

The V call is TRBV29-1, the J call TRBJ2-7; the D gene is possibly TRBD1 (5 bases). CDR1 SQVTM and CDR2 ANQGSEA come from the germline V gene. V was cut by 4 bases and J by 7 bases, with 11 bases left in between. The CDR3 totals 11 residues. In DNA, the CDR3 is TGCAGCGTTGTAATAAGGGGTGAGCAGTACTTC. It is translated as CSVVIRGEQYF.

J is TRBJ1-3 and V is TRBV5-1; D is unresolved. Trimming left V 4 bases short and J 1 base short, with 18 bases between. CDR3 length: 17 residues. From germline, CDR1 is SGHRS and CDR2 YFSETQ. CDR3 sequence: CASSLAGLPGSGNTIYF. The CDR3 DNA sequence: TGCGCCAGCAGCCTAGCCGGTCTACCCGGATCTGGAAACACCATATATTTT.

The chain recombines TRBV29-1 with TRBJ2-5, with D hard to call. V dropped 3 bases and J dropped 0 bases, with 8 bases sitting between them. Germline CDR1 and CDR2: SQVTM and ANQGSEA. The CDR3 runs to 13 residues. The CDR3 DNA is TGCAGCGTTGAGGGTCAGTACCAAGAGACCCAGTACTTC. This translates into CSVEGQYQETQYF.

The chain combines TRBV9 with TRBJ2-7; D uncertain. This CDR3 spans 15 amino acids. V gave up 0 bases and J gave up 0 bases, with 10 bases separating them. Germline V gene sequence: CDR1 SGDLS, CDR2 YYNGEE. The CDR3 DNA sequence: TGTGCCAGCAGCGTAGGAGGCAGGTTCTCCTACGAGCAGTACTTC. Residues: CASSVGGRFSYEQYF.

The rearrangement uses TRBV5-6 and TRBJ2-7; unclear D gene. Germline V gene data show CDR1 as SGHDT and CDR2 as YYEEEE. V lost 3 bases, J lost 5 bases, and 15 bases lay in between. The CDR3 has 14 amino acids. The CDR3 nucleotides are TGTGCCAGCAGCTCCCGTAAAGGGTACGACGAGCAGTACTTC. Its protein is CASSSRKGYDEQYF.

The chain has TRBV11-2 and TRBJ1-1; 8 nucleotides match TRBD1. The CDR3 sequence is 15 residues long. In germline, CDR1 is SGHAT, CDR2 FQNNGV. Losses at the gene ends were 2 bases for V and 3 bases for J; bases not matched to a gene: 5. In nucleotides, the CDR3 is TGTGCCAGCAGCTTAATAGCGACAGGGGACACTGAAGCTTTCTTT. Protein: CASSLIATGDTEAFF.

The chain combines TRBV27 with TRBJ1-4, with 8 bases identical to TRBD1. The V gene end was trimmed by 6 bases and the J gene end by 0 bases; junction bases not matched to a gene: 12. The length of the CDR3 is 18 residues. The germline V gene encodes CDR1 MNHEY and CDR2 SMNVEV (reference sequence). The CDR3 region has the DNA TGTGCCAGCAGCGACCGCCAGGGGGCCACTCCAACTAATGAAAAACTGTTTTTT. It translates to CASSDRQGATPTNEKLFF. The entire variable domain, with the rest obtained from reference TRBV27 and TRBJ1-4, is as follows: EAQVTQNPRYLITVTGKKLTVTCSQNMNHEYMSWYRQDPGLGLRQIYYSMNVEVTDKGDVPEGYKVSRKEKRNFPLILESPSPNQTSLYFCASSDRQGATPTNEKLFFGSGTQLSVL.